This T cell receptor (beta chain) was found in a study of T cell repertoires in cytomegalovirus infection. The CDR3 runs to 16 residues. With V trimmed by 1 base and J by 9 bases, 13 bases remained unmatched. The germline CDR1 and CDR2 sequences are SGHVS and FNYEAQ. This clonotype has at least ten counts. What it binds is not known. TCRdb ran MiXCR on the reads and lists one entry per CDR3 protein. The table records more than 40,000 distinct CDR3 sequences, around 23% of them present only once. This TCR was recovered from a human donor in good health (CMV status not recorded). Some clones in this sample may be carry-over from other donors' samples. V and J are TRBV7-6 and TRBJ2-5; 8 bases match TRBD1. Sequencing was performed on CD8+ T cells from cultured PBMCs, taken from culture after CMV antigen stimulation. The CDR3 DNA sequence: TGTGCCAGCAGCTTAGAGGGACAGGAGGCGACCCGTGCCCAGTACTTC. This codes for CASSLEGQEATRAQYF.